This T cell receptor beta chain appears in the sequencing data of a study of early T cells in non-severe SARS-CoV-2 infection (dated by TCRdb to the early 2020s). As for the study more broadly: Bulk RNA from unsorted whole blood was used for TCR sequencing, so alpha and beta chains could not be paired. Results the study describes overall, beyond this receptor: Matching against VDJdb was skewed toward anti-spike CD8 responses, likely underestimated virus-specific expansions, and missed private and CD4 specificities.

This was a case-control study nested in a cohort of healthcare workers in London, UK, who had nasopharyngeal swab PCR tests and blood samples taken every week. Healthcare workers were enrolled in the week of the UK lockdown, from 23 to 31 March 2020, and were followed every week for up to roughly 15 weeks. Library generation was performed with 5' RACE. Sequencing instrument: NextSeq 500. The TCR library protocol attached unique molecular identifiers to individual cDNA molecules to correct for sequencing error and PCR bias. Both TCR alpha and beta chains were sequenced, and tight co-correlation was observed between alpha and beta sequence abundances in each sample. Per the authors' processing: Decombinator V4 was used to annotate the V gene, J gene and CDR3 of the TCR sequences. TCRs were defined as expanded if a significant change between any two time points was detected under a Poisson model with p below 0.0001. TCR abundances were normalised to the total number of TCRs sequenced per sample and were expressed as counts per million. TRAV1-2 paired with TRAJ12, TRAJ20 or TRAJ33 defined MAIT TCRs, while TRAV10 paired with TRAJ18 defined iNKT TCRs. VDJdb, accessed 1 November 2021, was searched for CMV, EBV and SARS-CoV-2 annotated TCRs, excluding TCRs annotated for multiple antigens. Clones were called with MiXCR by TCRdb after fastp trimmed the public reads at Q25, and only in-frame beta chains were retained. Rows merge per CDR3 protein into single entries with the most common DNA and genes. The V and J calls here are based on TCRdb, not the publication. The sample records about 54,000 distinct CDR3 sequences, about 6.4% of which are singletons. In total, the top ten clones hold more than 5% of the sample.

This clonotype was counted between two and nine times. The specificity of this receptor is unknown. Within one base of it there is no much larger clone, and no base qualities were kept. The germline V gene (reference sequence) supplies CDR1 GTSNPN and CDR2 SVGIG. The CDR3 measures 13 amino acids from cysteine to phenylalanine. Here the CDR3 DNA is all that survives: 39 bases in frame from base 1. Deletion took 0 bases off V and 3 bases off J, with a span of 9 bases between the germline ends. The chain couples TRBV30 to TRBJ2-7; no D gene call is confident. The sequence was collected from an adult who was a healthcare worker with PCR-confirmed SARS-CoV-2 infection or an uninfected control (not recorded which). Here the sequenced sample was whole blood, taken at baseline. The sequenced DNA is TGTGCCTGGAGTGTAATACTCTTCTACGAGCAGTACTTC. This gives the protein CAWSVILFYEQYF.